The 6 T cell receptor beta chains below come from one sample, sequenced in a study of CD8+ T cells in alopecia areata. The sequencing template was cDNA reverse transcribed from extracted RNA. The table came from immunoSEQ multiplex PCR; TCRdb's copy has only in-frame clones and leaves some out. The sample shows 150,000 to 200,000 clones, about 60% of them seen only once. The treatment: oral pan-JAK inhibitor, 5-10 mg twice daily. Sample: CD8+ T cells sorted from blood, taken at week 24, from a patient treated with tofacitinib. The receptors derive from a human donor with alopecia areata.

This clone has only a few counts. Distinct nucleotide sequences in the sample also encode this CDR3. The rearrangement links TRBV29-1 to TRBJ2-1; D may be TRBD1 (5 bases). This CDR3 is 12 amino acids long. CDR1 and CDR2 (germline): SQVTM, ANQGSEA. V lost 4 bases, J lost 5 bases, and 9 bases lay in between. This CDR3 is CSVADSDNEQFF. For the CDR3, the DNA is TGCAGCGTTGCTGACAGTGACAATGAGCAGTTCTTC.

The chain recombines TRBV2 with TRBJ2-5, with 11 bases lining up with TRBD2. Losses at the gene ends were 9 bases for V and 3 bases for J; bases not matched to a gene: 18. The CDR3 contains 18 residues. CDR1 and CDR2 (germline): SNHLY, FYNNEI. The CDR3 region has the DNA TGTGCCAGTAAGGTCACTCCAATAGCGGGGGGGCTGAAAGAGACCCAGTACTTC. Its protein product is CASKVTPIAGGLKETQYF.

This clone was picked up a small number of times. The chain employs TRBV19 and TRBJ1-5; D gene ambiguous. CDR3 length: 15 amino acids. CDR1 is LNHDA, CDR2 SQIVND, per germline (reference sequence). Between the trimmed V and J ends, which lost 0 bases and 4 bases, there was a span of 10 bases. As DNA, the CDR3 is TGTGCCAGTAGTATAGAGGGGAATGCTAATCAGCCCCAGCATTTT. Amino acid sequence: CASSIEGNANQPQHF.

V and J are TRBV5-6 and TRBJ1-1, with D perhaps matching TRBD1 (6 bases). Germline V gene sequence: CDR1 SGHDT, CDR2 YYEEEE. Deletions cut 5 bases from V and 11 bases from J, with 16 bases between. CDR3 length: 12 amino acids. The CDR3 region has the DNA TGTGCCAGCAGTGCTGATGCGGGGGCGGCTTTCTTT. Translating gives CASSADAGAAFF.

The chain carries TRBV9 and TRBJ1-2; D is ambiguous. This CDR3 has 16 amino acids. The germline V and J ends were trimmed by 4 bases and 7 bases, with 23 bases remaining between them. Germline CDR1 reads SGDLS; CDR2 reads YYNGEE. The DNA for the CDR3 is TGTGCCAGCAGCCCCCCCTCGATGGGCCTTACCCCTGGCTACACCTTC. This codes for CASSPPSMGLTPGYTF.

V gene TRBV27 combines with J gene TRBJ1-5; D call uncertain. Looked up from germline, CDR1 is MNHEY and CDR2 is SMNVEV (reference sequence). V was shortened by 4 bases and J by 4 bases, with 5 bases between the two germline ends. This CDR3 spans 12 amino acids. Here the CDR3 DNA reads TGTGCCAGCAGTTCTCAGAATCAGCCCCAGCATTTT. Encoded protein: CASSSQNQPQHF.